These 19 T cell receptor beta chains came from one sample sequenced in a study of T cell responses to AZD1222 COVID-19 vaccine. Profiling relied on immunoSEQ multiplex PCR, and the TCRdb table lists in-frame clones only, not all of them. Counted here are some 98,000 clones, over 75% occurring once; the ten biggest clones make up roughly 13%. Here the sequenced sample was peripheral blood, taken on day 0 of AZD1222 vaccination. Receptor source: an adult in good health.

The chain has TRBV19 and TRBJ2-7; 7 nucleotides line up with TRBD1. CDR3 length equals 18 residues. Trimming took 5 bases from V and 2 from J; bases not matched to a gene: 18. Germline V gene sequence: CDR1 LNHDA, CDR2 SQIVND (reference sequence). The CDR3 region is CASSLRDRSTLGPYEQYF. In DNA, the CDR3 is TGTGCCAGTAGTCTCCGGGACAGATCAACGCTCGGGCCCTACGAGCAGTACTTC.

This chain joins TRBV28 and TRBJ2-7, with 9 bases identical to TRBD1. The V gene's germline CDR1 is MDHEN and CDR2 SYDVKM. J lost 5 bases, V lost 3 bases, and 8 bases had no gene match. The CDR3 extends over 15 amino acids. For the CDR3, the DNA is TGTGCCAGCAGTTTCCCGGGACAGGGATCTGACGAGCAGTACTTC. Amino acids: CASSFPGQGSDEQYF.

The V gene is TRBV7-2, the J gene TRBJ1-3; TRBD1 agrees at 7 bases. Germline assignment: CDR1 SGHTA and CDR2 FQGNSA. The CDR3 totals 16 residues. Trimming at V came to 6 bases and at J to 2 bases, leaving 10 bases not matched to a gene. The CDR3 loop reads CASSLTGVEAGNTIYF. CDR3 DNA sequence: TGTGCCAGCAGTTTAACAGGGGTAGAGGCTGGAAACACCATATATTTT.

The chain is built from TRBV11-2 and TRBJ1-3; the match to TRBD1 covers 9 bases. V lost 4 bases and J lost 7; bases outside the gene matches: 11. CDR3 length: 16 amino acids. Germline V lookup: CDR1 SGHAT, CDR2 FQNNGV. CDR3 bases: TGTGCCAGCAGCTCGGGACAGGGTAGTCTCCGGAACACCATATATTTT. Its protein is CASSSGQGSLRNTIYF. Based on the CDR3 plus reference TRBV11-2 and TRBJ1-3, the full variable domain is EAGVAQSPRYKIIEKRQSVAFWCNPISGHATLYWYQQILGQGPKLLIQFQNNGVVDDSQLPKDRFSAERLKGVDSTLKIQPAKLEDSAVYLCASSSGQGSLRNTIYFGEGSWLTVV.

The V call is TRBV3-1 (or the pseudogene TRBV3-2), the J call TRBJ1-2, with 7 bases lining up with TRBD1. Germline assignment: CDR1 LGHDT and CDR2 YNNKEL (reference sequence). The CDR3 has 11 residues. V lost 1 base and J lost 11; bases outside the gene matches: 1. In nucleotides, the CDR3 is TGTGCCAGCAGCCAAGGGACAGGTTACACCTTC. The encoded protein is CASSQGTGYTF.

The chain uses TRBV6-5 and TRBJ1-2; 7 bases are shared with TRBD1. The CDR3 is made up of 13 amino acids. J was trimmed by 8 bases and V by 7 bases; bases with no gene match: 10. Per germline, CDR1 MNHEY and CDR2 SVGAGI. The chain's CDR3 is CASTKTGLSGYTF. CDR3 nucleotide sequence: TGTGCCAGCACCAAGACAGGGTTAAGCGGCTACACCTTC.

The chain couples TRBV5-6 to TRBJ1-1, with 8 positions matching TRBD1. The ends lost 4 bases at V and 10 bases at J; junction bases unmatched: 6. The V gene's germline CDR1 is SGHDT and CDR2 YYEEEE. CDR3 size: 12 residues. The CDR3 coding sequence is TGTGCCAGCAGCCCTGGACAGGGCCGAGCTTTCTTT. Translated, it gives CASSPGQGRAFF.

V is TRBV24-1 and J is TRBJ1-5; D is uncertain. The CDR3 covers 14 residues. The germline V gene encodes CDR1 KGHDR and CDR2 SFDVKD. V was pared by 3 bases and J by 0 bases, with 5 bases between. Written as DNA, the CDR3 is TGTGCCACCAGTGATCATCTTAGCAATCAGCCCCAGCATTTT. This codes for CATSDHLSNQPQHF.

A remark on this clone: The junction shows a germline mismatch at one end, possibly a read error. V is TRBV18 and J is TRBJ2-7; D possibly corresponds to TRBD1 (6 bases). Looked up from germline, CDR1 is KGHSH and CDR2 is LQKENI. The CDR3 is 15 amino acids. The CDR3: CASSPGDADSPPVDF. CDR3 coding DNA: TGTGCCAGCTCACCGGGCGACGCGGACAGTCCCCCGGTGGACTTC.

V is TRBV7-2 and J is TRBJ1-3, with D hard to call. CDR1 SGHTA and CDR2 FQGNSA come from the germline V gene. V lost 1 base and J lost 2, with 3 bases in between. This CDR3 has 13 residues. CDR3 DNA sequence: TGTGCCAGCAGCTTAGGCCCTGGAAACACCATATATTTT. Its protein product is CASSLGPGNTIYF.

CDR3 region: CASSVDSYSYEQYF. Here the CDR3 DNA reads TGTGCCAGCAGTGTTGACAGCTATTCCTACGAGCAGTACTTC. The rearrangement uses TRBV6-4 and TRBJ2-7, with D perhaps matching TRBD1 (5 bases). V was clipped by 4 bases and J by 1 base, with 11 bases between them. The germline V gene has CDR1 MRHNA and CDR2 SNTAGT. This CDR3 contains 14 residues.

The chain combines TRBV7-9 with TRBJ1-1; D gene ambiguous. There are 14 residues in the CDR3. The V gene lost 5 bases and the J gene lost 5 bases, with 15 bases spanning the gap. Germline V gene sequence: CDR1 SEHNR, CDR2 FQNEAQ (reference sequence). CDR3 coding DNA: TGTGCCAGCAGCGCCCGGACCGGGAGAACTGAAGCTTTCTTT. As protein: CASSARTGRTEAFF.

This rearrangement joins TRBV5-1 to TRBJ1-2; D may be TRBD1 (5 bases). V lost 4 bases to trimming and J lost 3 bases, with 13 bases between them. The germline V gene has CDR1 SGHRS and CDR2 YFSETQ. CDR3 size: 14 residues. The CDR3 coding sequence is TGCGCCAGCAGCATACGGGGGGGAGACTATGGCTACACCTTC. Protein product: CASSIRGGDYGYTF.

The chain joins TRBV5-3 to TRBJ1-1; 7 nucleotides align to TRBD1. TRBV5-3 is identified as an open reading frame with a role that is uncertain. Losses at the gene ends were 2 bases for V and 8 bases for J; bases not matched to a gene: 6. This CDR3 is built from 13 residues. CDR3 nucleotide sequence: TGTGCCAGAAGCTTCCGACAGGGTAGGGAAGCTTTCTTT. Protein product: CARSFRQGREAFF.

The rearrangement joins TRBV20-1 to TRBJ1-1; D unresolved. The V end lost 3 bases, the J end lost 1 base, and 3 bases lay between the germline ends. CDR1 and CDR2 (germline): DFQATT, SNEGSKA (reference sequence). The CDR3 has 11 amino acids. CDR3 sequence reads: CSASRNTEAFF. Here the CDR3 DNA reads TGCAGTGCTAGTAGGAACACTGAAGCTTTCTTT.

A single count supports this clone. The chain employs TRBV5-4 and TRBJ2-7; D may be TRBD1 (6 bases). Trimming left V 2 bases short and J 2 bases short, with 11 bases between. Germline values: CDR1 SGHNT, CDR2 YYREEE (reference sequence). This CDR3 has 14 residues. This chain's CDR3 is CASSFVDSAYEQYF. The CDR3, as DNA: TGTGCCAGCAGCTTTGTGGACAGTGCCTACGAGCAGTACTTC.

The table lists this clone with a count of one. The chain is built from TRBV7-6 and TRBJ2-3; D remains ambiguous. The V end lost 5 bases, the J end lost 10 bases, and 16 bases lay between the germline ends. CDR3 size: 13 residues. Germline V gene data show CDR1 as SGHVS and CDR2 as FNYEAQ. CDR3 protein: CASSPNLVGPQYF. CDR3 nucleotide sequence: TGTGCCAGCAGCCCTAATTTGGTAGGCCCGCAGTATTTT.

V and J are TRBV10-2 and TRBJ2-7; 13 nucleotides align to TRBD2. This CDR3 has 14 amino acids. Unmatched junction bases numbered 2, after V lost 7 bases and J lost 2 bases. CDR1 WSHSY and CDR2 SAAADI come from the germline V gene. DNA for the CDR3: TGCGCCAGCACGGGACTAGCGGGGACCTACGAGCAGTACTTC. Its protein is CASTGLAGTYEQYF.

The V call is TRBV2, the J call TRBJ1-3, with D tentatively TRBD1 (6 bases). CDR3 length: 14 amino acids. The V end was cut by 6 bases, the J end by 4 bases, with 13 bases between. Germline values: CDR1 SNHLY, CDR2 FYNNEI. CDR3 loop: CASREGTPGNTIYF. The CDR3 DNA follows: TGTGCCAGCAGAGAGGGGACACCCGGAAACACCATATATTTT.